The rows below give T cell receptor beta chains drawn from one sample of a study of spatial heterogeneity in lung cancer. MiXCR, applied by TCRdb to the 5' RACE reads, yields one record per CDR3 protein. The sample lists about 14,000 distinct CDR3 sequences; approximately 4.8% were seen once. The sample was lung tumor tissue, taken at surgery. The receptors were sampled from a female donor with early-stage non-small cell lung cancer. CDR3s include the opening cysteine and the closing phenylalanine or tryptophan. D genes are given only for firm matches. The size entry gives once, few, many, or a class for an expanded clone.

clone size	CDR3 length	J gene	V gene	D gene	CDR3 protein	CDR3 DNA
many	15	TRBJ1-5	TRBV5-1	NA	CASSVQGFKDQPQHF	TGCGCCAGCAGCGTACAGGGATTTAAGGATCAGCCCCAGCATTTT
many	13	TRBJ2-5	TRBV13	NA	CASSLRARGTQYF	TGTGCCAGCAGCTTAAGGGCCCGGGGGACCCAGTACTTC
many	15	TRBJ2-3	TRBV15	TRBD1	CATSKGTGSRDTQYF	TGTGCCACCAGCAAAGGGACAGGTTCACGAGATACGCAGTATTTT
many	14	TRBJ2-7	TRBV7-2	NA	CASSLDREYYEQYF	TGTGCCAGCAGCTTAGACAGGGAGTACTACGAGCAGTACTTC
many	15	TRBJ2-7	TRBV7-9	TRBD1	CASSRTGGDSYEQYF	TGTGCCAGCAGTCGAACAGGGGGCGATTCCTACGAGCAGTACTTC
many	16	TRBJ2-5	TRBV4-1	NA	CASSQDQAGALGTQYF	TGCGCCAGCAGCCAAGACCAGGCGGGGGCCTTAGGGACCCAGTACTTC
medium-sized	12	TRBJ2-7	TRBV25-1	NA	CASSEGRYEQYF	TGTGCCAGCAGTGAAGGGAGGTACGAGCAGTACTTC
many	13	TRBJ2-7	TRBV5-6	NA	CASSLGLSNEQYF	TGTGCCAGCAGCTTGGGTCTAAGTAACGAGCAGTACTTC
many	13	TRBJ1-1	TRBV7-7	NA	CASSTGLNTEAFF	TGTGCCAGCAGCACAGGGTTGAACACTGAAGCTTTCTTT
many	15	TRBJ1-2	TRBV28	NA	CASSLSAGVSYGYTF	TGTGCCAGCAGTTTATCCGCAGGGGTTAGCTATGGCTACACCTTC
many	13	TRBJ1-2	TRBV30	NA	CAWSVARNYGYTF	TGTGCCTGGAGTGTAGCCAGAAACTATGGCTACACCTTC